This T cell receptor (beta chain) is drawn from a study of blood T cells in healthy people across ages. Isolation yielded PBMCs, at least 7 million per sample, in every case. Per germline, CDR1 SGHAT and CDR2 FQDESV (reference sequence). The CDR3 has 15 residues. A J-beta primer mix and a sample-barcoded 5' primer were used in a second PCR of roughly 6 to 11 cycles. The template-switch adaptor was a 5' adaptor with 12 random nucleotides. It tagged each cDNA molecule. TCRdb re-derived calls from the 5' RACE reads in MiXCR, one entry per CDR3 protein. The profile shows roughly 1,500,000 distinct CDR3 sequences, 42% of them singletons.

The chain couples TRBV11-1 to TRBJ2-4, with 8 bases matching TRBD1. The J call is uncertain, as TRBJ2-7 better fits the DNA end. The sample consisted of blood. This sequence originates from a young woman in good health. The CDR3 loop reads CASSFSTGEVGEQYF. The CDR3 coding sequence is TGTGCCAGCAGCTTTTCGACAGGGGAAGTCGGCGAGCAGTACTTC.